Listed below are T cell receptor beta chains from one sample, sequenced in a study of blood T cell repertoires in COVID-19. Only in-frame clones appear in the TCRdb table, and some are missing; sequencing was by immunoSEQ multiplex PCR. This sample has about 190,000 clones; roughly nine tenths occur once, and the top ten carry around 1.2%. Sequencing used peripheral blood. The receptors shown here come from a man aged 30-40 years with acute or convalescent COVID-19. Both conserved end residues are part of each CDR3. Each record gives: J gene, clone size, V gene, D gene, CDR3 DNA, CDR3 protein. A D gene is named only where the DNA matches it firmly. Part of the rows lack a size; the others show once, few, many or a class for expanded clones.

TRBJ2-4,.,TRBV28,TRBD1,TGTGCCAGCAGTCCACTATCTTACTCCGGGACAGGGGGCAATTGGGCCAAAAACATTCAGTACTTC,CASSPLSYSGTGGNWAKNIQYF
TRBJ1-3,.,TRBV28,TRBD1,TGTGCCAGCAGTTTTTCGACAGGGCTGCCTCCCTCTGGAAACACCATATATTTT,CASSFSTGLPPSGNTIYF
TRBJ2-1,.,TRBV28,TRBD2,TGTGCCAGCCATCAATCCGCGGGGGGGAGCTACAATGAGCAGTTCTTC,CASHQSAGGSYNEQFF
TRBJ2-1,few,TRBV7-3,TRBD1,TGTGCCAGCAGTTGGACAGGGGGTTGGGATGAGCAGTTCTTC,CASSWTGGWDEQFF
TRBJ2-1,once,TRBV7-2,TRBD2,TGTGCCAGCAGCTGGGGACTAGCGGATTACAATGAGCAGTTCTTC,CASSWGLADYNEQFF
TRBJ2-2,once,TRBV28,.,TGTGCCAGCAGTTCCCGTCCGCAGGCGAGCGGGGAGCTGTTTTTT,CASSSRPQASGELFF
TRBJ1-2,.,TRBV27,TRBD1,TGTGCCAGCAGCCACGCCGGGACAGGGGTAAACTATGGCTACACCTTC,CASSHAGTGVNYGYTF
TRBJ1-2,.,TRBV30,.,TGTGCCTGGAGTTTGTACGGGACTAACTATGGCTACACCTTC,CAWSLYGTNYGYTF
TRBJ2-7,.,TRBV6-5,.,TGTGCCAGCAGCCTCCTCAGGGTCTACGAGCAGTACTTC,CASSLLRVYEQYF
TRBJ2-1,.,TRBV27,.,TGTGCCAGCAGCAAACGACGGGATGGATCTGGGGAACAGTTCTTC,CASSKRRDGSGEQFF
TRBJ1-2,.,TRBV11-2,.,TGTGCCAGCAGCCCAACTGTCGGGATCTTGAGGGATGGCTACACCTTC,CASSPTVGILRDGYTF
TRBJ1-5,.,TRBV18,.,TGTGCCAGCTCCCGAGACAGGTCCTGGCAGCCCCAGCATTTT,CASSRDRSWQPQHF
TRBJ1-4,once,TRBV29-1,TRBD1,TGCAGCGTTGATAGAAGCGGGACAGGGGGTGAAAAACTGTTTTTT,CSVDRSGTGGEKLFF
TRBJ1-2,.,TRBV3-1/TRBV3-2,TRBD1,TGTGCCAGCAGGAAATCCGGGACAGGGGATAACTATGGCTACACCTTC,CASRKSGTGDNYGYTF
TRBJ1-1,few,TRBV9,.,TGTGCCAGCAGCGAGACGGGGGGGTTGAACACTGAAGCTTTCTTT,CASSETGGLNTEAFF
TRBJ1-1,.,TRBV7-3,.,TGTGCCAGCCCCGGCCGCGGGCTTTGTACTGAAGCTTTCTTT,CASPGRGLCTEAFF
TRBJ1-1,.,TRBV6-5,.,TGTGCCAGCAAAGAACTTGGGACACCCACTGAAGCTTTCTTT,CASKELGTPTEAFF
TRBJ1-2,once,TRBV5-1,.,TGCGCCAGCAGCCCACAACCGGGACTTGGTCAGAGCTACACCTTC,CASSPQPGLGQSYTF
TRBJ1-2,.,TRBV2,TRBD1,TGTGCCAGCAGTGAGACAGGGGGGATAAACTATGGCTACACCTTC,CASSETGGINYGYTF
TRBJ1-1,few,TRBV28,TRBD1,TGTGCCAGCAGTAGTACAGGGGCCGTGAACACTGAAGCTTTCTTT,CASSSTGAVNTEAFF